The 10 T cell receptor beta chains in this list originate from one sample, sequenced in a study of shared clonotypes between healthy human individuals (dated by TCRdb to 2018 to 2021). CD8 naive samples consisted of CD45RO-negative cells that were positively selected for CCR7, yielding a CD45RA+CCR7+ population without TemRA cells. Receptors were amplified or captured by the immunoSEQ multiplex PCR assay. TCRdb mirrors the immuneACCESS table, restricted to in-frame sequences. Some clones are absent from its copies; in checked studies, under half trace to an unresolved V gene, and the reason for the others is unknown. The table for this sample lists about 580,000 clones; roughly 98% of them were counted only once. The ten most abundant clones make up 0.3% to 0.35% of the sample. The sequencing sample was made of naive CD8+ T cells sorted from blood. The meaning of the sample's cell subset or site label: CD45RA+CCR7+. These receptors were collected from a man aged 25 to 40 in good health.

The CDR3 bases are TGTGCCAGCAGCATCTCGGGAGCCCCTCAAGAGACCCAGTACTTC. This codes for CASSISGAPQETQYF. The V and J genes are TRBV6-5 and TRBJ2-5; D may be TRBD2 (6 bases). Germline CDR1 and CDR2: MNHEY and SVGAGI. Trimming stripped 6 bases from V and 2 bases from J, with 16 bases between. The CDR3 has 15 amino acids.

The CDR3 region has the DNA TGTGCCAGCAGTGAATTAGGCCGGGACGGCTATAACTACGAGCAGTACTTC. Translation gives CASSELGRDGYNYEQYF. The chain links TRBV25-1 to TRBJ2-7, with D possibly being TRBD1 or TRBD2 (5 bases each). Germline V gives CDR1 MGHDK, CDR2 SYGVNS. Trimming shortened V by 1 base and J by 3 bases, and 19 bases separated the two germline ends. The CDR3 is made up of 17 amino acids.

The V gene is TRBV19, the J gene TRBJ2-1; the D gene is possibly TRBD2 (6 bases). CDR1 and CDR2 (germline): LNHDA, SQIVND (reference sequence). This CDR3 has 14 residues. V lost 1 base to trimming and J lost 4 bases, with 8 bases between them. CDR3 DNA sequence: TGTGCCAGTAGTATAGTACTAGCTTACAATGAGCAGTTCTTC. It specifies CASSIVLAYNEQFF.

V is TRBV5-5 and J is TRBJ2-7; possible D gene TRBD2, 6 bases. Per germline, CDR1 SGHKS and CDR2 YYEKEE (reference sequence). The V end lost 7 bases, the J end lost 0 bases, and 14 bases lay between the germline ends. The length of the CDR3 is 14 residues. The CDR3 coding sequence is TGTGCCAGCGGCGGGACTTTCAGCTCCTACGAGCAGTACTTC. It codes for CASGGTFSSYEQYF.

The chain carries TRBV7-9 and TRBJ2-2; unclear D gene. The CDR3 contains 18 residues. CDR1 is SEHNR, CDR2 FQNEAQ, per germline (reference sequence). V gave up 1 base and J gave up 7 bases, with 22 bases separating them. CDR3 amino acids: CASSLGAVAALRGGELFF. The DNA of the CDR3 is TGTGCCAGCAGCTTAGGGGCCGTAGCCGCGTTAAGAGGCGGGGAGCTGTTTTTT.

The chain has TRBV6-1 and TRBJ2-7; TRBD1 matches at 7 bases. The CDR3 covers 14 residues. Trimming removed 6 bases from V and 0 bases from J; junction bases left unmatched: 5. Per germline, CDR1 MNHNS and CDR2 SASEGT. CDR3 bases: TGTGCCAGCAGAGACAGGGTTGGCTCCTACGAGCAGTACTTC. This gives the protein CASRDRVGSYEQYF.

V and J are TRBV29-1 and TRBJ2-1; D unclear. V lost 1 base and J lost 4, with 5 bases in between. The CDR3 totals 12 residues. CDR1 and CDR2 (germline): SQVTM, ANQGSEA. CDR3 nucleotide sequence: TGCAGCGTTGAAGTAAGGTACAATGAGCAGTTCTTC. Its translation: CSVEVRYNEQFF.

The chain is built from TRBV5-1 and TRBJ2-3; D is unresolved. CDR1 and CDR2 from the germline V gene are SGHRS and YFSETQ. This CDR3 has 13 amino acids. With 3 bases removed from V and 2 bases from J, the gap between germline ends came to 7 bases. In nucleotides, the CDR3 is TGCGCCAGCAGCTCGTTCCCCACAGATACGCAGTATTTT. Its protein is CASSSFPTDTQYF.

CDR3 bases: TGTGCCAGCAGCTTAGGGGGAAACACCATATATTTT. It is translated as CASSLGGNTIYF. This sequence joins TRBV13 and TRBJ1-3; D not certain. CDR1 and CDR2 from the germline V gene are PRHDT and FYEKMQ (reference sequence). The CDR3 covers 12 residues. Trimming removed 0 bases at V and 4 bases at J, with 1 base between.

The CDR3 DNA reads TGTGCCAGCAGCCTCCCTCGGCTAGCGGACACCGGGGAGCTGTTTTTT. Amino acids: CASSLPRLADTGELFF. The chain recombines TRBV9 with TRBJ2-2, with 7 bases aligning to TRBD2. The germline V gene has CDR1 SGDLS and CDR2 YYNGEE. V dropped 4 bases and J dropped 3; count of bases not matched to a gene: 9. The CDR3 is made up of 16 amino acids.